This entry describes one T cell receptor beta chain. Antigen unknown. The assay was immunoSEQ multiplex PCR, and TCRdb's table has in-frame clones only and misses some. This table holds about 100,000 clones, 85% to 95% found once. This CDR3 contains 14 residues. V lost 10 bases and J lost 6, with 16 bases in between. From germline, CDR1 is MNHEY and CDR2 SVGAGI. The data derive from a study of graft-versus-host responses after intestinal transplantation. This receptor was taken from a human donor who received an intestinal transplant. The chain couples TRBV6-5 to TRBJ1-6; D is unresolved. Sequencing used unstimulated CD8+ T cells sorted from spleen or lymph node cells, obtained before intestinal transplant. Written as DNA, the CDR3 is TGTGCCACCCTGGGTGGGGATGCTAATTCACCCCTCCACTTT. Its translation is CATLGGDANSPLHF.